Below are 8 T cell receptor beta chains sequenced from a single sample in a study of technical replicates of blood from several donors. Some clones are missing from TCRdb's copy, which holds only in-frame ones; the method was immunoSEQ multiplex PCR. The sample has tens of thousands of clones, around 94% seen once; the top ten hold 0.25% to 0.3%. Sequences were obtained from T cells isolated from PBMCs. The source is a human donor in good health.

CDR3 loop: CASSYRPGLARSGNEQFF. Here the CDR3 DNA reads TGTGCCAGCAGCTACCGACCAGGACTAGCAAGGAGCGGCAATGAGCAGTTCTTC. This sequence joins TRBV7-3 and TRBJ2-1; TRBD2 agrees at 8 bases. V trimming: 4 bases; J trimming: 6 bases; junction bases outside the gene matches: 17. CDR1 SGHTA and CDR2 FQGTGA come from the germline V gene. CDR3 size: 18 residues.

The chain combines TRBV11-2 with TRBJ1-2; D possibly corresponds to TRBD1 (6 bases). The CDR3 sequence is 14 residues long. Germline values: CDR1 SGHAT, CDR2 FQNNGV. Deletions cut 1 base from V and 4 bases from J, with 10 bases between. The CDR3 coding sequence is TGTGCCAGCAGCTTAGGGCCCAGGGGCTATGGCTACACCTTC. The encoded protein is CASSLGPRGYGYTF.

This chain connects TRBV6-6 to TRBJ1-5; 7 positions agree with TRBD1. The CDR3 is made up of 13 amino acids. V lost 4 bases and J lost 12; bases outside the gene matches: 9. Germline V gene data show CDR1 as MNHNY and CDR2 as SVGAGI (reference sequence). CDR3 loop: CASSLQGSALQHF. CDR3 in DNA: TGTGCCAGCAGTTTACAGGGGTCAGCTCTCCAGCATTTT.

The chain employs TRBV5-1 and TRBJ1-2, with D possibly TRBD1 on 5 matching bases. The CDR3 runs 14 residues. Germline CDR1 and CDR2: SGHRS and YFSETQ. With 1 base removed from V and 3 bases from J, the gap between germline ends came to 10 bases. In DNA, the CDR3 is TGCGCCAGCAGCTTGAGGCAGGGCGACTATGGCTACACCTTC. Its translation is CASSLRQGDYGYTF.

The V and J genes are TRBV19 and TRBJ2-7; 10 nucleotides agree with TRBD1. This CDR3 region has 15 residues. The V gene end was trimmed by 3 bases and the J gene end by 5 bases; junction bases not matched to a gene: 7. CDR1 LNHDA and CDR2 SQIVND come from the germline V gene (reference sequence). Here the CDR3 reads CASSIGTGVSDEQYF. CDR3 sequence (DNA): TGTGCCAGTAGTATTGGGACAGGGGTATCGGACGAGCAGTACTTC.

This chain joins TRBV6-6 and TRBJ1-1; D is perhaps TRBD1 (6 bases). In germline, CDR1 is MNHNY, CDR2 SVGAGI (reference sequence). The CDR3 has 12 amino acids. Between the trimmed V and J ends, which lost 6 bases and 5 bases, there was a span of 10 bases. CDR3 amino acids: CASRGGGTEAFF. The CDR3 DNA sequence: TGTGCCAGCAGAGGGGGGGGGACTGAAGCTTTCTTT.

The CDR3 loop is CASSLILGVNEQFF. In DNA form, the CDR3 reads TGTGCCAGCAGTTTAATTTTGGGAGTCAATGAGCAGTTCTTC. The gene calls are TRBV27 and TRBJ2-1, with D possibly being TRBD2 (5 bases). The CDR3 runs to 14 residues. The germline CDR1 and CDR2 sequences are MNHEY and SMNVEV (reference sequence). V was shortened by 2 bases and J by 6 bases, with 11 bases between the two germline ends.

This clone was detected only once. The genes are TRBV29-1 and TRBJ2-1; 9 bases fit TRBD1. This CDR3 has 12 residues. V lost 6 bases to trimming and J lost 7 bases; unmatched junction nucleotides: 4. Germline V CDR1 and CDR2: SQVTM, ANQGSEA. CDR3 in amino acids: CSVRQGGNEQFF. CDR3 coding DNA: TGCAGCGTCCGACAGGGGGGGAATGAGCAGTTCTTC.